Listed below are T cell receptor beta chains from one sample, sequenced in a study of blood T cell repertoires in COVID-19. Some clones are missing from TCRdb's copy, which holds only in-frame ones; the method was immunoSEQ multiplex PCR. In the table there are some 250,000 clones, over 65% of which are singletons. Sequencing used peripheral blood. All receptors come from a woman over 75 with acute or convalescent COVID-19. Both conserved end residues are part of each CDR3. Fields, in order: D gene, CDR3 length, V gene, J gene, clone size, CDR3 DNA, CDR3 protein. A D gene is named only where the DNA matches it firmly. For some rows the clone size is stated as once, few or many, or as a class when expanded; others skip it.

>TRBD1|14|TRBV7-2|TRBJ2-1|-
TGTGCCAGCAGCTTAGCGACAGGGATCTACGGGCAGTTCTTC
CASSLATGIYGQFF
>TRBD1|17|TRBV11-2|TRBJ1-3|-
TGTGCCAGCAGCTCCTTCCCCAGGGGGGCTCCTGGAAACACCATATATTTT
CASSSFPRGAPGNTIYF
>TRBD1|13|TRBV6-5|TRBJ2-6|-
TGTGCCAGCAGTACCCGACAGGGCAACGTCCTGACTTTC
CASSTRQGNVLTF
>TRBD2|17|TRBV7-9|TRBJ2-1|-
TGTGCCAGCAGCCTCAATGGACTAGCGGGCAGCCGTAATGAGCAGTTCTTC
CASSLNGLAGSRNEQFF
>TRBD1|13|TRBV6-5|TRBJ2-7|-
TGTGCCAGCAGTACAAGAACAGGGGAGGAGCAGTACTTC
CASSTRTGEEQYF
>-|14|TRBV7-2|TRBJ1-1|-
TGTGCCAGCAGCTTACCGGGACAGAACACTGAAGCTTTCTTT
CASSLPGQNTEAFF
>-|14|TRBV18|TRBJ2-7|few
TGTGCCAGCTCACCCGGCACAGCTACCTACGAGCAGTACTTC
CASSPGTATYEQYF
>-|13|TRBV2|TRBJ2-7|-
TGTGCCAGTATAGCCGACGTGGGTTACGAGCAGTACTTC
CASIADVGYEQYF
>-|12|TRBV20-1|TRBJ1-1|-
TGCAGTGCTAGTTTCCAGAACACTGAAGCTTTCTTT
CSASFQNTEAFF
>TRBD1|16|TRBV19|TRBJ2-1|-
TGTGCCAGTAGTCGACGGACAGGGAGGTCCTACAATGAGCAGTTCTTC
CASSRRTGRSYNEQFF
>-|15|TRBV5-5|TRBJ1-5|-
TGTGCCAGCAGCCCCAGGGTTTGGAGCAATCAGCCCCAGCATTTT
CASSPRVWSNQPQHF
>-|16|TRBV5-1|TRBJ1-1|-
TGCGCCAGCAGCTTGAGTAACAGGCGTGGGGACACTGAAGCTTTCTTT
CASSLSNRRGDTEAFF
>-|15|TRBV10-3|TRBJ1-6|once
TGTGCCATCAGTGAGGTTTCGGGGGGGAGATCACCCCTCCACTTT
CAISEVSGGRSPLHF
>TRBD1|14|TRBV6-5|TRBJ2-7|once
TGTGCCAGCAACCCAGACAGGGGCCGAGGGGAGCAGTACTTC
CASNPDRGRGEQYF
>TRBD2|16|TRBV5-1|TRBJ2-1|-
TGCGCCAGCAGCTTCCTGGGACTAGCGGCTTACAATGAGCAGTTCTTC
CASSFLGLAAYNEQFF
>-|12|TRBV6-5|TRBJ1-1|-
TGTGCCAGCGCTCGGGAGGGGGGAAGGGCTTTCTTT
CASAREGGRAFF
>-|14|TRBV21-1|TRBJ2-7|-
TGTGCCAGCAGCAAAGTAGCTCATTTTTACGAGCAGTACTTC
CASSKVAHFYEQYF
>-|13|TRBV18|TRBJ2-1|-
TGTGCCAGCTCACCACCGAATAGCCCCGAGCAGTTCTTC
CASSPPNSPEQFF
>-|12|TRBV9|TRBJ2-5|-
TGTGCCAGCAGCCGAGACAGGGAGACCCAGTACTTC
CASSRDRETQYF
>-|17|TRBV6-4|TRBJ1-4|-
TGTGCCAGCAGTGACTCGGACAAACCCGCGCTAAATGAAAAACTGTTTTTT
CASSDSDKPALNEKLFF
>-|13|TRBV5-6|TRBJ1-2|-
TGTGCCAGCAGCCCCGTGCAGGTCGATGGCTACACCTTC
CASSPVQVDGYTF
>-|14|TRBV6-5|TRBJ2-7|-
TGTGCCAGCAGTTTACAGGAGAGCTCCTACGAGCAGTACTTC
CASSLQESSYEQYF
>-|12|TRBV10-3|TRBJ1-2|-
TGTGCCATCACATCGGGGTCGGTAGGCTACACCTTC
CAITSGSVGYTF
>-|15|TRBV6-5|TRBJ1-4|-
TGTGCCAGCAGTAAACAGGGATGGTTGGGGGAAAAACTGTTTTTT
CASSKQGWLGEKLFF
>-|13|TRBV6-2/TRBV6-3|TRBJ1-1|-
TGTGCCAGCAGCGACCGGGGTAACACTGAAGCTTTCTTT
CASSDRGNTEAFF
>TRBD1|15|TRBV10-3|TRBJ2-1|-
TGTGCCATCAGCGGGACAGGGAGCTCCTACAATGAGCAGTTCTTC
CAISGTGSSYNEQFF
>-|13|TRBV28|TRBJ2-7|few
TGTGCCAGTTCACCAGGGGCATTCTACGAGCAGTACTTC
CASSPGAFYEQYF